The entry below describes one T cell receptor (beta chain). The CDR3 extends over 16 amino acids. V was clipped by 1 base and J by 5 bases; unmatched bases: 4. Germline CDR1 is SGHRS and CDR2 is YFSETQ. This entry comes from a study of blood T cell repertoires in COVID-19. Overall study: Material from acute and convalescent COVID-19 was sourced from the United States, Italy and Spain.

Assignment of participants to cohorts was predicated upon participant-reported clinical history. Donors of Cohort 3 who recovered were those that had two negative PCRs, clearance, or symptom resolution. This table comes from immunoSEQ multiplex PCR, and its TCRdb copy is limited to in-frame clones, with some not included. The sample has roughly 370,000 clones; more than 75% are singletons. The material sequenced was PBMCs or T cells enriched from blood (not recorded which). The rearrangement links TRBV5-1 to TRBJ1-4; 11 nucleotides agree with TRBD1. This receptor was taken from a woman aged 50 to 65 who had recovered from COVID-19. CDR3 sequence: CASSLRGQGVNEKLFF. CDR3 DNA sequence: TGCGCCAGCAGCTTGCGGGGACAGGGGGTAAATGAAAAACTGTTTTTT.